This TCR beta chain came from a study of T cells in Graves' hyperthyroidism and ophthalmopathy. About the research overall: Peripheral blood specimens were obtained at initial diagnosis, prior to any treatment.

Hyperthyroidism was newly diagnosed in patients aged 18 to 65 (duration under 2 months). Uncontrolled infection, other autoimmune disease, pregnancy or lactation excluded patients. This clonotype has ten or more counts. CDR1 is GTSNPN, CDR2 SVGIG, per germline (reference sequence). V gave up 5 bases and J gave up 9 bases; unmatched junction bases: 5. This CDR3 has 12 residues. RNA transcripts were the template for amplifying TCR beta CDR3 regions. With the HTBI primer set, the TCR CDR3 went through a first round of RT-PCR. MiXCR was run by TCRdb on the multiplex PCR reads, yielding one entry per CDR3 protein. The sample includes 500,000 to 700,000 distinct CDR3 sequences, around 15% of them seen just once.

The sequenced sample consisted of blood. This chain uses TRBV30 with TRBJ2-1; 9 nucleotides agree with TRBD1. The clonotype originates from a woman aged 18-30 years with Graves' hyperthyroidism. CDR3 DNA sequence: TGTGCCTGGGACAGGGGGTCAGTTGAGCAGTTCTTC. Protein: CAWDRGSVEQFF.